This T cell receptor (beta chain) was identified during a study of blood T cell repertoires in COVID-19. This table comes from immunoSEQ multiplex PCR, and its TCRdb copy is limited to in-frame clones, with some not included. Seen here are about 42,000 clones, roughly 84% observed once, and the top ten hold approximately 12%. Germline assignment: CDR1 KGHSH and CDR2 LQKENI. The CDR3 is 11 amino acids. The germline V and J ends were trimmed by 6 bases and 1 base, with 3 bases remaining between them. The sample was peripheral blood. The clonotype originates from a human donor in a cohort sampled during active COVID-19. The chain joins TRBV18 to TRBJ2-5, with D unclear. The CDR3 reads CASSAQETQYF. The CDR3 DNA reads as TGTGCCAGCTCGGCCCAAGAGACCCAGTACTTC.